One sample yielded the 3 T cell receptor beta chains listed below, sequenced in a study of T cell repertoires in cytomegalovirus infection. TCRdb redid the calling of the reads with MiXCR, one entry per CDR3 protein. The table records more than 400,000 distinct CDR3 sequences, less than 30% of them present only once. Sequencing was done on a sample of PBMCs. The receptors come from a human donor in good health (CMV status not recorded). Some clones in this sample may be carry-over from other donors' samples.

This clonotype was recorded at least ten times. This chain links TRBV7-2 with TRBJ2-4, with D perhaps TRBD2 (5 bases). The V gene's germline CDR1 is SGHTA and CDR2 FQGNSA. Trimming left V 5 bases short and J 0 bases short, with 14 bases between. The CDR3 loop spans 16 amino acids. CDR3 loop: CASSPSQAVAKNIQYF. The CDR3 nucleotides are TGTGCCAGCAGCCCATCGCAAGCGGTAGCCAAAAACATTCAGTACTTC.

V is TRBV7-9 and J is TRBJ2-1; D unresolved. Germline CDR1 SEHNR, CDR2 FQNEAQ (reference sequence). V was cut by 8 bases and J by 10 bases, with 12 bases left in between. The CDR3 is made up of 11 amino acids. CDR3 region: CASSQEEEQFF. Written as DNA, the CDR3 is TGTGCCAGCTCCCAAGAGGAAGAGCAGTTCTTC.

The chain links TRBV27 to TRBJ1-5; 10 positions agree with TRBD1. Germline CDR1 MNHEY, CDR2 SMNVEV (reference sequence). With V trimmed by 6 bases and J by 5 bases, 4 bases remained unmatched. The CDR3 is 14 amino acids. CDR3 DNA sequence: TGTGCCAGCAGGGGACAGGGGCCTTATCAGCCCCAGCATTTT. Its protein product is CASRGQGPYQPQHF.